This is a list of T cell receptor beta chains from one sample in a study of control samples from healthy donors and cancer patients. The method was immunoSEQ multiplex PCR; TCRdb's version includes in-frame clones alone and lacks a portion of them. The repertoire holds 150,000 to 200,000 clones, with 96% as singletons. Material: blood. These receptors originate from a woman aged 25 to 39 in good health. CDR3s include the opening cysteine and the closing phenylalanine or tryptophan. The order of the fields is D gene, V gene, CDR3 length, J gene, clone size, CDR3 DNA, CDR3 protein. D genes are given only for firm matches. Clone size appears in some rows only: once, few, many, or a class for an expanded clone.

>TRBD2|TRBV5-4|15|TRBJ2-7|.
TGTGCCAGCAGCTTGGACCTAGCGGGAGTTCGCGAGCAGTACTTC
CASSLDLAGVREQYF
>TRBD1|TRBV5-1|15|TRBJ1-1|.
TGCGCCAGCAGCATTCAGGGGGGAATGAAGACTGAAGCTTTCTTT
CASSIQGGMKTEAFF
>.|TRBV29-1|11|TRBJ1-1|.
TGCAGCGTTGACTCCAACACTGAAGCTTTCTTT
CSVDSNTEAFF
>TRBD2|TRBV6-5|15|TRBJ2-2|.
TGTGCCAGCAGTAACCTAGCGGGGTACACCGGGGAGCTGTTTTTT
CASSNLAGYTGELFF
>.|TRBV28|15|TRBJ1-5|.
TGTGCCAGCAGTACTCGGGCGGGTGGCAATCAGCCCCAGCATTTT
CASSTRAGGNQPQHF
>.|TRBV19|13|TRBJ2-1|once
TGTGCCAGTAGTCATACAGCCTACAATGAGCAGTTCTTC
CASSHTAYNEQFF
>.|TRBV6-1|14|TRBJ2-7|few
TGTGCCAGCAGTGAAGCGGACGCTTCCTACGAGCAGTACTTC
CASSEADASYEQYF
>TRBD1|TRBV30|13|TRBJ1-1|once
TGTGCCTGGACGGGACAGCGGGTTCGTGAAGCTTTCTTT
CAWTGQRVREAFF
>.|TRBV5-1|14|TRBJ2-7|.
TGCGCCAGCAGCAGGGTGGCAGGAACCTACGAGCAGTACTTC
CASSRVAGTYEQYF
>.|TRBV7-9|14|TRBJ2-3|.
TGTGCCAGCAGCCGGGAGCGGGCCGTAGATACGCAGTATTTT
CASSRERAVDTQYF
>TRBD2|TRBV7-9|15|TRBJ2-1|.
TGTGCCAGCAGCTTAGGTGTAGCGGGGGGGCCAGACCAGTTCTTC
CASSLGVAGGPDQFF
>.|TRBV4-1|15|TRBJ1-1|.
TGCGCCAGCAGCCCAACCCAGGTATTCGGGACTGAAGCTTTCTTT
CASSPTQVFGTEAFF
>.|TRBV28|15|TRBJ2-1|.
TGTGCCAGCAGGGGGGTGGGGCAGGGGAACAATGAGCAGTTCTTC
CASRGVGQGNNEQFF
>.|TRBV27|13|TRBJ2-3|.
TGTGCCAGCATACCCTGGGGCACAGATACGCAGTATTTT
CASIPWGTDTQYF
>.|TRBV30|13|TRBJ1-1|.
TGTGCCTACATAGACTTGATGAACACTGAAGCTTTCTTT
CAYIDLMNTEAFF
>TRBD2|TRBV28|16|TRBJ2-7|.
TGTGCCAGCAGCCACCCCGGGACTAGCGGCACCTACGAGCAGTACTTC
CASSHPGTSGTYEQYF
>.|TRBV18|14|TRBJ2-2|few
TGTGCCAGCTCACCCCAGATTGGTACCGGGGAGCTGTTTTTT
CASSPQIGTGELFF
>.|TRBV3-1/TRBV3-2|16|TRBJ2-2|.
TGTGCCAGCAGCGTACTTAAAACTCGGGACACCGGGGAGCTGTTTTTT
CASSVLKTRDTGELFF
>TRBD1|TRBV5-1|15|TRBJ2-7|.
TGCGCCAGCAGCTGGGACAGGGGGCGCGTCAGCGAGCAGTACTTC
CASSWDRGRVSEQYF
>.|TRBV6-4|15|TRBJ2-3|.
TGTGCCAGCAGTGACTCGAGGGGGGGCACAGATACGCAGTATTTT
CASSDSRGGTDTQYF
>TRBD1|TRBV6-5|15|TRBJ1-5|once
TGTGCCAGCAGTCAGACGGGACAGGGCAATCAGCCCCAGCATTTT
CASSQTGQGNQPQHF
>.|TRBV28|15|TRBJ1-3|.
TGTGCCAGCAGTACCCTACAGGGCTCTGGAAACACCATATATTTT
CASSTLQGSGNTIYF
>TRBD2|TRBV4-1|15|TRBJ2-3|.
TGCGCCAGCAGTCTACTAGCGGGAAGCACAGATACGCAGTATTTT
CASSLLAGSTDTQYF
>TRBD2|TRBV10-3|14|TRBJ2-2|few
TGTGCCATCAGGCGGGAGGCGGAGGTCGGGGAGCTGTTTTTT
CAIRREAEVGELFF
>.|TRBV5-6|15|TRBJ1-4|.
TGTGCCAGCAGCCGTATGGGTGGGGAATCTGAAAAACTGTTTTTT
CASSRMGGESEKLFF
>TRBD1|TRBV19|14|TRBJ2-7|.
TGTGCCAGTAGTCCAACAGGGGCCTCCTACGAGCAGTACTTC
CASSPTGASYEQYF